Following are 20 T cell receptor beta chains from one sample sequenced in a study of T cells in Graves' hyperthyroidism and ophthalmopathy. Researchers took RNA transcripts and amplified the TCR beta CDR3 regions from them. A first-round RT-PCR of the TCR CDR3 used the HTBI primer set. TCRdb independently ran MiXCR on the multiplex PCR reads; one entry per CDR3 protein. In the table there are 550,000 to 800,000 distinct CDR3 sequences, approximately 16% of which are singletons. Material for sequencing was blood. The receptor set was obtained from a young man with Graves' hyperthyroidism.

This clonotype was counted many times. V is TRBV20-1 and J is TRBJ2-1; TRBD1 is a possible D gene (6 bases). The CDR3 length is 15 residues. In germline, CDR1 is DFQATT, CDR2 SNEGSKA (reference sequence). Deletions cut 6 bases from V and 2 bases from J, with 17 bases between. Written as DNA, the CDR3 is TGCAGTGCCCCAAGTACAGGGCGCGCCTACAATGAGCAGTTCTTC. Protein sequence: CSAPSTGRAYNEQFF.

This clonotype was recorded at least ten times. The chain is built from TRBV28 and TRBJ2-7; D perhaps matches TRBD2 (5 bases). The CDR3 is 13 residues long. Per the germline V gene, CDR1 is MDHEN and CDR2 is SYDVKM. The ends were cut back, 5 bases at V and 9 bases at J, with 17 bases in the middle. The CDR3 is CASSPTPRGWQYF. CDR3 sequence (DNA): TGTGCCAGCAGTCCTACCCCCAGAGGGTGGCAGTACTTC. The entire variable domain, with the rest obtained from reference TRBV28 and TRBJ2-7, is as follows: DVKVTQSSRYLVKRTGEKVFLECVQDMDHENMFWYRQDPGLGLRLIYFSYDVKMKEKGDIPEGYSVSREKKERFSLILESASTNQTSMYLCASSPTPRGWQYFGPGTRLTVT.

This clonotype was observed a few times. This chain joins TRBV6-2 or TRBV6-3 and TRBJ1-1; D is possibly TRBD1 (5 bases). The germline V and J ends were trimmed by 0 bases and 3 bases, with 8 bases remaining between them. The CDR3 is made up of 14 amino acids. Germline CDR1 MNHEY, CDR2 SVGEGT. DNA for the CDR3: TGTGCCAGCAGTTACTCGACAGCCTACACTGAAGCTTTCTTT. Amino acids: CASSYSTAYTEAFF.

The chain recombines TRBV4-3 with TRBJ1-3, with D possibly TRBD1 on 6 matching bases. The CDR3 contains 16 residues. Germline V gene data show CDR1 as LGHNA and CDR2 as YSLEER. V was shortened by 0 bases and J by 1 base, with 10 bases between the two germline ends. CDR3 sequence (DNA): TGCGCCAGCAGCCAAGAGCTCCAGGGGTCTGGAAACACCATATATTTT. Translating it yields CASSQELQGSGNTIYF.

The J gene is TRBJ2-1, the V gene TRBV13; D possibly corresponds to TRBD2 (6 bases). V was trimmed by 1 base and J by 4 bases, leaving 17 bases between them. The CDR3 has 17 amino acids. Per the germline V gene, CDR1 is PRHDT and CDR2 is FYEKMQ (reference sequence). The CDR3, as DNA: TGTGCCAGCAGCTTAGTGCCCCTAGCGCTGCGATACAATGAGCAGTTCTTC. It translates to CASSLVPLALRYNEQFF.

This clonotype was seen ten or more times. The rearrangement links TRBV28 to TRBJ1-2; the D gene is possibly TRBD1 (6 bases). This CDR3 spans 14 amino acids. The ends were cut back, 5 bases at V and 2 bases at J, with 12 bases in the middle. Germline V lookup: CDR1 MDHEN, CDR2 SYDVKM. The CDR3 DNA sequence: TGTGCCAGCAGTCTGACACAGGGCAACTATGGCTACACCTTC. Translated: CASSLTQGNYGYTF.

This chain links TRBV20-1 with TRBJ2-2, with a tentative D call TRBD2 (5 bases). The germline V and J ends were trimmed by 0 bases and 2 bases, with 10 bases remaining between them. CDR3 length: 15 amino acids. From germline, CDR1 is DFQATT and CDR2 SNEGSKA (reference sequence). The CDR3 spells CSAREVGLNTGELFF. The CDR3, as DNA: TGCAGTGCTAGAGAGGTCGGACTCAACACCGGGGAGCTGTTTTTT.

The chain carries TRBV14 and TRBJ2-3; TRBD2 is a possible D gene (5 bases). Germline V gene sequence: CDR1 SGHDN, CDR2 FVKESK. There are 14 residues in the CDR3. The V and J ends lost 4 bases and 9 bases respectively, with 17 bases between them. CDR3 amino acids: CASSPNRLPRTQYF. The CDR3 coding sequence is TGTGCCAGCAGCCCGAACAGACTACCCAGGACGCAGTATTTT.

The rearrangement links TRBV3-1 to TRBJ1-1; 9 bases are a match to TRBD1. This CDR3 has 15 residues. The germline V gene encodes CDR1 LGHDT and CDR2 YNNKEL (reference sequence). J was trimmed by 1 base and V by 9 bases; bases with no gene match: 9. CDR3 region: CASRVDRGPNTEAFF. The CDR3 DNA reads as TGTGCCAGTAGGGTGGACAGGGGTCCGAACACTGAAGCTTTCTTT.

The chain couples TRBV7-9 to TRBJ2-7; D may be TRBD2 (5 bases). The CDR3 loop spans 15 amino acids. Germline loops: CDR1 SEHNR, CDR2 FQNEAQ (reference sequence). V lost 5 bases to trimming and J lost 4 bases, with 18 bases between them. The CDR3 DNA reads TGTGCCAGCAGCCCGCGGAGTAGCGAAGTGTACGAGCAGTACTTC. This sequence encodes CASSPRSSEVYEQYF.

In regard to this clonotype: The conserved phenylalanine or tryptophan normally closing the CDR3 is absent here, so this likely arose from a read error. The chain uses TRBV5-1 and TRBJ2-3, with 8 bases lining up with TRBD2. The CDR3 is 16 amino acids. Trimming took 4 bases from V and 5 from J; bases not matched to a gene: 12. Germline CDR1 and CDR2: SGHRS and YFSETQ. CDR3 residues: CASSPQLAEVGDTQYL. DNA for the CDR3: TGCGCCAGCAGCCCACAACTAGCGGAAGTTGGAGATACGCAGTATCTT.

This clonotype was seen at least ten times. The chain's CDR3 is CASSDFKGLDTEAFF. In DNA, the CDR3 is TGTGCCAGCAGCGACTTCAAGGGGCTGGACACTGAAGCTTTCTTT. The rearrangement links TRBV12-3 or TRBV12-4 to TRBJ1-1; the D gene is possibly TRBD1 (5 bases). With 6 bases removed from V and 3 bases from J, the gap between germline ends came to 17 bases. CDR3 length: 15 residues.

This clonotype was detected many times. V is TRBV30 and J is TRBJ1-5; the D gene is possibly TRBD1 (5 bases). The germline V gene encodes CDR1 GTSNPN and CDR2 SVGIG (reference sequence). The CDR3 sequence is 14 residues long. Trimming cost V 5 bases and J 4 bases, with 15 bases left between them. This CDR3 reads CAWGTGLRNQPQHF. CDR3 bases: TGTGCCTGGGGAACAGGACTACGGAATCAGCCCCAGCATTTT. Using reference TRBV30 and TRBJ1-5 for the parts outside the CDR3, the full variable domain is SQTIHQWPATLVQPVGSPLSLECTVEGTSNPNLYWYRQAAGRGLQLLFYSVGIGQISSEVPQNLSASRPQDRQFILSSKKLLLSDSGFYLCAWGTGLRNQPQHFGDGTRLSIL.

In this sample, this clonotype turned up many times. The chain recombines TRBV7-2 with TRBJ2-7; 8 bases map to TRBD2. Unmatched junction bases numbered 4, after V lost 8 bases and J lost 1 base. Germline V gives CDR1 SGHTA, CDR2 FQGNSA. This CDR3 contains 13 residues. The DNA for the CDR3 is TGTGCCAGCGGACTAGCCCAGTCCTACGAGCAGTACTTC. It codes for CASGLAQSYEQYF.

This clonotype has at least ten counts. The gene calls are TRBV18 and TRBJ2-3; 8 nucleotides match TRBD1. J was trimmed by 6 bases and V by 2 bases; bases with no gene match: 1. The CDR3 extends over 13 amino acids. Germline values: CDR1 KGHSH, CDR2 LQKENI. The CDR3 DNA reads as TGTGCCAGCTCACCAACAGGGGGGGATACGCAGTATTTT. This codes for CASSPTGGDTQYF.

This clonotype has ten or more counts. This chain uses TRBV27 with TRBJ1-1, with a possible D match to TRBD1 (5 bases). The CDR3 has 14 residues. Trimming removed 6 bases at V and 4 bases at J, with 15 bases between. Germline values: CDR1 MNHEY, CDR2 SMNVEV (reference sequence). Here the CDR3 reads CASSRGGLGTEAFF. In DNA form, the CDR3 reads TGTGCCAGCAGCCGGGGGGGGTTGGGCACTGAAGCTTTCTTT.

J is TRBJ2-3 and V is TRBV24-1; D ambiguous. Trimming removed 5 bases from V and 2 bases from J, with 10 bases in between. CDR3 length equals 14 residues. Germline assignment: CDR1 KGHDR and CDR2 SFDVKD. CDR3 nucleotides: TGTGCCACCAGTGCTGCGATAAACACAGATACGCAGTATTTT. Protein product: CATSAAINTDTQYF.

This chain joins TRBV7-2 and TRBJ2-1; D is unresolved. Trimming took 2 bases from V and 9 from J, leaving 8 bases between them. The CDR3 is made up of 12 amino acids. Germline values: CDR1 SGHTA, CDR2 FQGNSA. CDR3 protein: CASSLFPGEQFF. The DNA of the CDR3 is TGTGCCAGCAGCTTATTTCCCGGTGAGCAGTTCTTC.

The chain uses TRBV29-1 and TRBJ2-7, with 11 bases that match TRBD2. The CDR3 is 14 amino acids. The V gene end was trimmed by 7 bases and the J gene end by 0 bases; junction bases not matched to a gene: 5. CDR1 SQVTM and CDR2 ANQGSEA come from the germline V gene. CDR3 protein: CSGSSGRSSYEQYF. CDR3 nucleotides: TGCAGCGGATCTAGCGGGAGGAGCTCCTACGAGCAGTACTTC.

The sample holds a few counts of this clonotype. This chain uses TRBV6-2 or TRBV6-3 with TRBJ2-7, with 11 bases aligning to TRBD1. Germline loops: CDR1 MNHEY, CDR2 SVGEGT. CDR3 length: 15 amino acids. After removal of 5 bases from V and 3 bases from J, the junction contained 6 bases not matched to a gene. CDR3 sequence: CASSQDRGRVYEQYF. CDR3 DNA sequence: TGTGCCAGCAGTCAGGACAGGGGGCGCGTCTACGAGCAGTACTTC.